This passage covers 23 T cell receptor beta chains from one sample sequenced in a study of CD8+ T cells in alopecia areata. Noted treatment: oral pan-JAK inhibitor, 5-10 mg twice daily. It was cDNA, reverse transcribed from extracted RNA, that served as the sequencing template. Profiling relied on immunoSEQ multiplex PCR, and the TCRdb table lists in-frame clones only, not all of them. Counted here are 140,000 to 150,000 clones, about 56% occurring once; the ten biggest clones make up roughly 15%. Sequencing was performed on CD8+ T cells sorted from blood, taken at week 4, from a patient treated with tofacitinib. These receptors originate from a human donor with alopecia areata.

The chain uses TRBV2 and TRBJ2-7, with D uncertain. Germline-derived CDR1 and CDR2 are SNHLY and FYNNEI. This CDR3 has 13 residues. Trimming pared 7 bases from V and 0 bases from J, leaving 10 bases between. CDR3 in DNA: TGTGCCAGCACCCTAGGCATCTCCTACGAGCAGTACTTC. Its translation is CASTLGISYEQYF.

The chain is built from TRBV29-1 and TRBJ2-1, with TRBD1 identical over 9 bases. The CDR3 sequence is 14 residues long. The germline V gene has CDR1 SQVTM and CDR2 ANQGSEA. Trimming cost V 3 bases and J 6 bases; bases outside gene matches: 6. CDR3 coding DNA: TGCAGCGTTGACCCCGTGGACAGGGGCAATGAGCAGTTCTTC. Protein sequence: CSVDPVDRGNEQFF.

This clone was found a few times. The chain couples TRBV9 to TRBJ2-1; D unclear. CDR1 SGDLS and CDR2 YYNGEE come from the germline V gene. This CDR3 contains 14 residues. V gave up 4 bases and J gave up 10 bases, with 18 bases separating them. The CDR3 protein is CASSLTHSLNEQFF. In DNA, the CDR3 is TGTGCCAGCAGCCTTACTCACAGTTTAAACGAGCAGTTCTTC.

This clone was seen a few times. The CDR3 region has the DNA TGTGCCAGCAGTTTCGGGACAGGGAACTCGCCCCAGCATTTT. Translation gives CASSFGTGNSPQHF. The chain links TRBV6-5 to TRBJ1-5; TRBD1 agrees at 9 bases. V lost 4 bases, J lost 9 bases, and 7 bases stayed unmatched. This CDR3 spans 14 amino acids. Per the germline V gene, CDR1 is MNHEY and CDR2 is SVGAGI.

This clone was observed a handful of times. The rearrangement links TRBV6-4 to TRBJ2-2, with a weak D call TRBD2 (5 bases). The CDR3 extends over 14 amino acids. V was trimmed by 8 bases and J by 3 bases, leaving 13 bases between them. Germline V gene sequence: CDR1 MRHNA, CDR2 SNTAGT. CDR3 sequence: CASRSDGDTGELFF. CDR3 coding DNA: TGTGCCAGCCGATCGGACGGGGACACCGGGGAGCTGTTTTTT.

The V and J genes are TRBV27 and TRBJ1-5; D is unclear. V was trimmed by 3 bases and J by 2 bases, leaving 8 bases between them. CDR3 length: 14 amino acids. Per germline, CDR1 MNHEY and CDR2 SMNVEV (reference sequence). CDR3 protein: CASSLGWGNQPQHF. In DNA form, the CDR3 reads TGTGCCAGCAGTTTGGGTTGGGGCAATCAGCCCCAGCATTTT.

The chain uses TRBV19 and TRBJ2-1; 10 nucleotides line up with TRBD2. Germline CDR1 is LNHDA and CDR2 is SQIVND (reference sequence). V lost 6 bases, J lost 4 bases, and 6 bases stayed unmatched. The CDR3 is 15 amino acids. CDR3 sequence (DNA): TGTGCCAGTAGAGTTACTAGCGGGGAGTACAATGAGCAGTTCTTC. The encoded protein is CASRVTSGEYNEQFF.

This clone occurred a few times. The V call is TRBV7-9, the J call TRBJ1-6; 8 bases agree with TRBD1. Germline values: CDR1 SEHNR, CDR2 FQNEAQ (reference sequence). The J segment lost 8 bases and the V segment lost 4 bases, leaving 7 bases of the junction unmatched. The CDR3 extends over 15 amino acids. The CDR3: CASSSHRGSDSPLHF. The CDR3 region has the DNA TGTGCCAGCAGCTCTCACAGGGGGAGTGATTCACCCCTCCACTTT.

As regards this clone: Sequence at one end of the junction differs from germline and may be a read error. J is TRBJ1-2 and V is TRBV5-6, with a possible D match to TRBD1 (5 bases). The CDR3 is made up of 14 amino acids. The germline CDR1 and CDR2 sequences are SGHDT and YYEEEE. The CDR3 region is CASSLYGWDYGYAF. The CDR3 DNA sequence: TGTGCCAGCAGCTTATACGGCTGGGACTATGGCTACGCCTTC. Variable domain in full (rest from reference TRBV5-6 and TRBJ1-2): DAGVTQSPTHLIKTRGQQVTLRCSPKSGHDTVSWYQQALGQGPQFIFQYYEEEERQRGNFPDRFSGHQFPNYSSELNVNALLLGDSALYLCASSLYGWDYGYAFGSGTRLTVV.

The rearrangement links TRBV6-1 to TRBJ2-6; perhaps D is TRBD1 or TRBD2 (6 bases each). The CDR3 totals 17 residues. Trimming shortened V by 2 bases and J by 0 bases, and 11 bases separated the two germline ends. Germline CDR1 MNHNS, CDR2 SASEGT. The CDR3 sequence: CASSERRGDSGANVLTF. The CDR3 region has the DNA TGTGCCAGCAGTGAAAGAAGGGGGGACTCTGGGGCCAACGTCCTGACTTTC.

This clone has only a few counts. The DNA of the CDR3 is TGTGCCAGCAGTTTATCGAGGACATATGAAGCTTTCTTT. It translates to CASSLSRTYEAFF. V usage is TRBV27 and J usage is TRBJ1-1; D may be TRBD1 (5 bases). Germline V gives CDR1 MNHEY, CDR2 SMNVEV (reference sequence). Between the trimmed V and J ends, which lost 0 bases and 7 bases, there was a span of 9 bases. CDR3 size: 13 residues.

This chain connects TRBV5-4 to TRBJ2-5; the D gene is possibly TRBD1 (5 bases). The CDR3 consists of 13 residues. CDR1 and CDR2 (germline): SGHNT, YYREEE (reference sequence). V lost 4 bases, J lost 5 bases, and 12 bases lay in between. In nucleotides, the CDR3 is TGTGCCAGCAGCCCGACAGTATTGGAGACCCAGTACTTC. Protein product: CASSPTVLETQYF.

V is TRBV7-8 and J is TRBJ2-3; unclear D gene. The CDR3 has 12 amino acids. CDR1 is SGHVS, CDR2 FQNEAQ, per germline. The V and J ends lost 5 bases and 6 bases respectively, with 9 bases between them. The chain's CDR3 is CASSEKRDTQYF. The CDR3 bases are TGTGCCAGCAGCGAAAAGCGCGATACGCAGTATTTT.

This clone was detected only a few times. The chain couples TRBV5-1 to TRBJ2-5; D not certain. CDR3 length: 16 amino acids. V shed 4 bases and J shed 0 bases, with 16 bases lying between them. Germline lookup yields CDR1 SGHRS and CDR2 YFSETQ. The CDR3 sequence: CASSLRTIQYQETQYF. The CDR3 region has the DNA TGCGCCAGCAGCCTTCGGACGATACAGTACCAAGAGACCCAGTACTTC.

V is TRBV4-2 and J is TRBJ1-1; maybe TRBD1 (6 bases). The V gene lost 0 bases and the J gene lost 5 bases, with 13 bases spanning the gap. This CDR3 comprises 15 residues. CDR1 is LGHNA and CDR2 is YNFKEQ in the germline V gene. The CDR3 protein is CASSQDPRGGTEAFF. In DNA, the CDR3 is TGTGCCAGCAGCCAAGATCCTAGGGGGGGGACTGAAGCTTTCTTT.

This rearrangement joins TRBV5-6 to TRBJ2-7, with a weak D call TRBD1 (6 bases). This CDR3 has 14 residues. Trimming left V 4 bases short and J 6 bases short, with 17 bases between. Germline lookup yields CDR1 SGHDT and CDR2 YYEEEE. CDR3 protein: CASSLGRGISEQYF. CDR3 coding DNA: TGTGCCAGCAGCCTAGGCAGGGGCATCAGCGAGCAGTACTTC.

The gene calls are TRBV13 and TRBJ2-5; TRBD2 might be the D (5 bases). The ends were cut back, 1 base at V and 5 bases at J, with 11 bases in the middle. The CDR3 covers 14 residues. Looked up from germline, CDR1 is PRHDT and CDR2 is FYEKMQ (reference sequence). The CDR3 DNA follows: TGTGCCAGCAGCTTAGATGAGGGTGGGGAGACCCAGTACTTC. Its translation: CASSLDEGGETQYF.

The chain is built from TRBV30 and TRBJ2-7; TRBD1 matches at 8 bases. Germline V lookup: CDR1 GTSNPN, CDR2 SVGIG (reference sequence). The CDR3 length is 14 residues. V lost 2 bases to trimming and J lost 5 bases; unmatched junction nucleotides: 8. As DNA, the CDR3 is TGTGCCTGGAGTTCCGGGACAGGTATCCACGAGCAGTACTTC. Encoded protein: CAWSSGTGIHEQYF.

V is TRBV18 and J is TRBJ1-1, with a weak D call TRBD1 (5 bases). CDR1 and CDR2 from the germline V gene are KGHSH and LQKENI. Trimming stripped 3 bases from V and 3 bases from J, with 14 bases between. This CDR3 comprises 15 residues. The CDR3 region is CASSPSGTVDTEAFF. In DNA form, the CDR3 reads TGTGCCAGCTCACCTTCCGGGACCGTGGACACTGAAGCTTTCTTT.

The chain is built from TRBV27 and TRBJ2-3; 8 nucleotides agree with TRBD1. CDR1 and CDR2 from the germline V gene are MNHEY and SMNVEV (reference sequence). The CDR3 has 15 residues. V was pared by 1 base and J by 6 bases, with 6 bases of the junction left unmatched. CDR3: CASSLLTGAGDTQYF. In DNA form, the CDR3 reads TGTGCCAGCAGTTTATTGACAGGGGCCGGGGATACGCAGTATTTT.

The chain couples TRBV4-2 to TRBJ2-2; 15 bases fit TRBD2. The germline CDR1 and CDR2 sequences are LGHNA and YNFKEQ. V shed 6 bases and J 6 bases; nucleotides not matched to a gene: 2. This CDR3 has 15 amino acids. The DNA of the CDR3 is TGTGCCAGCAGTTGGACTAGCGGGGGGGCCGGGGAGCTGTTTTTT. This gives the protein CASSWTSGGAGELFF.

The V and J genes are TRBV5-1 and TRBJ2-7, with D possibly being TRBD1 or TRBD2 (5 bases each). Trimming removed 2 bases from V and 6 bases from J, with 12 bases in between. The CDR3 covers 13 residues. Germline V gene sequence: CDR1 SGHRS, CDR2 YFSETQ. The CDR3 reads CASSFMRGSEQYF. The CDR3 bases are TGCGCCAGCAGCTTCATGAGGGGTTCCGAGCAGTACTTC.

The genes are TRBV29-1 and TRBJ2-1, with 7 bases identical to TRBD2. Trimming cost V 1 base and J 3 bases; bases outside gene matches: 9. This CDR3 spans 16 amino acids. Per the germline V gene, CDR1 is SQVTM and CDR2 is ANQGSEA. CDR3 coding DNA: TGCAGCGTTGAAGGAGCAGCGGGGACCTACTACAATGAGCAGTTCTTC. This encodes CSVEGAAGTYYNEQFF.